Each of the 12 T cell receptor beta chains below was sequenced from the same sample in a study of shared clonotypes between healthy human individuals. The protocol was immunoSEQ multiplex PCR, while the TCRdb copy is restricted to in-frame clones and leaves out a portion. The data contain under 2,000,000 clones, roughly 95% of them singletons. Naive CD8 cells lacked CD45RO, underwent positive selection for CCR7 and left out terminally differentiated effector memory CD45RA+ cells. The sample comprised naive CD8+ T cells sorted from blood. The receptors here all came from a man aged 18 to 29 in good health.

The chain recombines TRBV7-2 with TRBJ2-5; 7 bases align to TRBD2. The CDR3 totals 14 residues. J lost 2 bases, V lost 3 bases, and 3 bases had no gene match. Looked up from germline, CDR1 is SGHTA and CDR2 is FQGNSA. The CDR3 sequence: CASSLFGGQETQYF. Written as DNA, the CDR3 is TGTGCCAGCAGCTTGTTCGGGGGGCAAGAGACCCAGTACTTC.

This chain joins TRBV2 and TRBJ2-5; a weak D match, TRBD1 (6 bases). Trimming pared 6 bases from V and 0 bases from J, leaving 11 bases between. CDR1 and CDR2 (germline): SNHLY, FYNNEI. CDR3 length equals 14 residues. The CDR3 DNA sequence: TGTGCCAGCAGATCCCGGGACAACCAAGAGACCCAGTACTTC. This encodes CASRSRDNQETQYF.

A note on this clone: The same CDR3 also results from other DNA sequences found in this sample. The J gene is TRBJ1-1, the V gene TRBV7-9; no clear D gene. The germline gives CDR1 SEHNR, CDR2 FQNEAQ (reference sequence). CDR3 length equals 13 residues. Trimming took off 5 bases at V and 0 bases at J, with 7 bases between the two ends. CDR3 sequence: CASSPPLNTEAFF. In DNA form, the CDR3 reads TGTGCCAGCAGCCCCCCCCTGAACACTGAAGCTTTCTTT.

The chain couples TRBV7-2 to TRBJ1-1, with unresolved D. This CDR3 has 13 residues. V lost 4 bases and J lost 0, with 6 bases in between. CDR1 is SGHTA and CDR2 is FQGNSA in the germline V gene. The CDR3: CASSWGLNTEAFF. For the CDR3, the DNA is TGTGCCAGCAGCTGGGGATTGAACACTGAAGCTTTCTTT.

DNA of the CDR3: TGTGCCAGAAGCTTCCAGGGGTATTCACCCCTCCACTTT. Residues: CARSFQGYSPLHF. The chain carries TRBV5-3 and TRBJ1-6; possibly TRBD1 for D (6 bases). TRBV5-3 is an ORF, and what it does is uncertain. Between the trimmed V and J ends, which lost 2 bases and 8 bases, there was a span of 8 bases. CDR3 length equals 13 residues.

J is TRBJ2-7 and V is TRBV2, with D perhaps TRBD1 or TRBD2 (7 bases each). Germline-derived CDR1 and CDR2 are SNHLY and FYNNEI. V lost 8 bases and J lost 4, with 18 bases in between. There are 14 residues in the CDR3. DNA of the CDR3: TGTGCCAGCGTTCTAACAGGGGAGGGGTACGAGCAGTACTTC. Residues: CASVLTGEGYEQYF.

The sample holds one count of this clone. This sequence joins TRBV2 and TRBJ1-1, with TRBD1 as a possible D gene (5 bases). Germline V gives CDR1 SNHLY, CDR2 FYNNEI. This CDR3 region has 18 residues. Trimming cost V 0 bases and J 0 bases, with 17 bases left between them. Here the CDR3 reads CASSEARQWGGMNTEAFF. The CDR3 nucleotides read TGTGCCAGCAGTGAAGCGCGTCAGTGGGGCGGCATGAACACTGAAGCTTTCTTT.

The chain combines TRBV18 with TRBJ1-2, with D maybe TRBD1 (6 bases). This CDR3 is 18 amino acids long. The germline gives CDR1 KGHSH, CDR2 LQKENI. V lost 3 bases and J 0 bases, leaving 20 bases between the germline ends. CDR3 nucleotides: TGTGCCAGCTCACCGCCCAGGGGCAGGCTGACTCCTAACTATGGCTACACCTTC. Amino acids: CASSPPRGRLTPNYGYTF.

The chain joins TRBV6-6 to TRBJ1-2; possibly TRBD1 for D (5 bases). V shed 6 bases and J shed 8 bases, with 22 bases lying between them. CDR1 and CDR2 from the germline V gene are MNHNY and SVGAGI (reference sequence). This CDR3 is 15 amino acids long. CDR3 protein: CASSISASGGRGYTF. The CDR3 DNA is TGTGCCAGCAGCATATCTGCTAGTGGGGGAAGGGGCTACACCTTC.

J is TRBJ2-7 and V is TRBV6-5; no reliable D call. Per germline, CDR1 MNHEY and CDR2 SVGAGI. This CDR3 comprises 15 residues. V shed 0 bases and J shed 1 base, with 10 bases lying between them. DNA of the CDR3: TGTGCCAGCAGTTACTCCGGAGTGAAGTCCTACGAGCAGTACTTC. It codes for CASSYSGVKSYEQYF.

The J gene is TRBJ2-7, the V gene TRBV11-2, with a weak D call TRBD1 (5 bases). The CDR3 is made up of 16 amino acids. Trimming pared 2 bases from V and 3 bases from J, leaving 17 bases between. Per germline, CDR1 SGHAT and CDR2 FQNNGV. CDR3: CASSLSLLGAYYEQYF. In nucleotides, the CDR3 is TGTGCCAGCAGCTTATCACTTCTAGGGGCCTACTACGAGCAGTACTTC.

The rearrangement uses TRBV4-1 and TRBJ2-3; D is perhaps TRBD2 (5 bases). Germline CDR1 and CDR2: MGHRA and YSYEKL. V was clipped by 0 bases and J by 5 bases, with 9 bases between them. The CDR3 has 14 amino acids. In DNA form, the CDR3 reads TGCGCCAGCAGCCAAGACGGAGGTGGAGATACGCAGTATTTT. This gives the protein CASSQDGGGDTQYF.